The 22 T cell receptor beta chains below come from one sample, sequenced in a study of T cells after yellow fever vaccination. TCRdb ran MiXCR on the 5' RACE reads and lists one entry per CDR3 protein. Of around 230,000 distinct CDR3 sequences listed, approximately 6.7% are singletons. The sample here was CD4+ T cells sorted from PBMCs, taken on the day of the yellow fever booster vaccination. These receptors all stem from a man aged 30 to 45 who received the YFV17D yellow fever vaccine.

This clonotype was found many times. The chain couples TRBV20-1 to TRBJ2-3; D is tentatively TRBD1 or TRBD2 (5 bases each). Germline V CDR1 and CDR2: DFQATT, SNEGSKA (reference sequence). Trimming left V 0 bases short and J 8 bases short, with 15 bases between. The CDR3 length is 14 residues. The CDR3 region is CSAREAGWGFTQYF. The CDR3 bases are TGCAGTGCTAGAGAGGCCGGGTGGGGGTTTACGCAGTATTTT.

Only a few counts were recorded for this clonotype. The V call is TRBV7-2, the J call TRBJ1-6; D gene uncertain. V was pared by 2 bases and J by 7 bases, with 12 bases between. The CDR3 is 15 residues long. CDR1 is SGHTA, CDR2 FQGNSA, per germline. The CDR3 loop is CASSLRTATNSPLHF. CDR3 DNA: TGTGCCAGCAGCTTACGGACGGCTACGAATTCACCCCTCCACTTT.

This clonotype was seen a few times. J is TRBJ1-5 and V is TRBV15; possible D gene TRBD1, 5 bases. V was trimmed by 7 bases and J by 6 bases, leaving 16 bases between them. CDR1 is LNHNV and CDR2 is YYDKDF in the germline V gene (reference sequence). This CDR3 contains 14 residues. The DNA of the CDR3 is TGTGCCACCAACGCGCGGGGGGTTCGTCAGCCCCAGCATTTT. This translates into CATNARGVRQPQHF.

This clonotype came up a few times. This CDR3 reads CASSLGQISGEQFF. CDR3 sequence (DNA): TGTGCCAGCAGCTTGGGCCAAATCTCGGGAGAGCAGTTCTTC. The chain recombines TRBV11-2 with TRBJ2-1; possibly TRBD2 for D (5 bases). The V gene lost 3 bases and the J gene lost 10 bases, with 16 bases spanning the gap. This CDR3 comprises 14 residues. Germline V gene lookup returns CDR1 SGHAT and CDR2 FQNNGV.

In its sample, this clonotype was seen a few times. The chain links TRBV19 to TRBJ2-6, with D tentatively TRBD1 (6 bases). Trimming took off 1 base at V and 4 bases at J, with 11 bases between the two ends. Germline values: CDR1 LNHDA, CDR2 SQIVND (reference sequence). The CDR3 loop spans 16 amino acids. In nucleotides, the CDR3 is TGTGCCAGTAGTATAGGGCAGGGGTTGGGGGCCAACGTCCTGACTTTC. It encodes CASSIGQGLGANVLTF.

The sample holds many counts of this clonotype. The chain combines TRBV7-2 with TRBJ2-7; 10 nucleotides line up with TRBD2. The CDR3 is 16 amino acids. Germline CDR1 and CDR2: SGHTA and FQGNSA. J lost 2 bases, V lost 1 base, and 5 bases had no gene match. The CDR3, as DNA: TGTGCCAGCAGCTTAGAGGCTAGCGGGAGCCCCTACGAGCAGTACTTC. It encodes CASSLEASGSPYEQYF.

This clonotype was seen ten or more times. This chain uses TRBV5-8 with TRBJ2-1; 8 bases map to TRBD2. This CDR3 is built from 15 residues. Germline V CDR1 and CDR2: SGHTS, YDEGEE. The ends lost 4 bases at V and 4 bases at J; junction bases unmatched: 7. The DNA of the CDR3 is TGTGCCAGCAGCCCAAGCGGGAGCGTGTACAATGAGCAGTTCTTC. Translated, it gives CASSPSGSVYNEQFF.

The V call is TRBV4-3, the J call TRBJ2-6; the D gene is possibly TRBD2 (5 bases). Germline CDR1 is LGHNA and CDR2 is YSLEER. The CDR3 is made up of 18 amino acids. V dropped 0 bases and J dropped 1 base, with 13 bases sitting between them. Here the CDR3 reads CASSQDNLRGSGANVLTF. The DNA for the CDR3 is TGCGCCAGCAGCCAAGATAATTTACGGGGATCTGGGGCCAACGTCCTGACTTTC.

This clonotype has just a few counts. The chain employs TRBV15 and TRBJ1-2; no clear D. The CDR3 has 16 residues. The germline CDR1 and CDR2 sequences are LNHNV and YYDKDF (reference sequence). Trimming pared 2 bases from V and 1 base from J, leaving 14 bases between. The CDR3 sequence: CATSRRPRVGNYGYTF. The CDR3 coding sequence is TGTGCCACCAGCAGACGCCCACGGGTTGGTAACTATGGCTACACCTTC.

This clonotype has at least ten counts. The chain links TRBV5-1 to TRBJ2-7, with D unresolved. The CDR3 runs to 14 residues. With 0 bases removed from V and 0 bases from J, the gap between germline ends came to 7 bases. CDR1 and CDR2 from the germline V gene are SGHRS and YFSETQ. The chain's CDR3 is CASSLAAASYEQYF. The DNA for the CDR3 is TGCGCCAGCAGCTTGGCGGCAGCCTCCTACGAGCAGTACTTC.

This chain's CDR3 is CSARPQGGATPAGELFF. Written as DNA, the CDR3 is TGCAGTGCTAGACCTCAGGGGGGCGCTACTCCGGCCGGGGAGCTGTTTTTT. The chain employs TRBV20-1 and TRBJ2-2; maybe TRBD1 (7 bases). This CDR3 has 17 amino acids. V was shortened by 2 bases and J by 6 bases, with 22 bases between the two germline ends. Germline CDR1 reads DFQATT; CDR2 reads SNEGSKA (reference sequence).

This clonotype was counted ten times or more. The rearrangement uses TRBV29-1 and TRBJ2-7, with D perhaps given as TRBD1 or TRBD2 (6 bases each). The CDR3 loop spans 12 amino acids. Germline V gene lookup returns CDR1 SQVTM and CDR2 ANQGSEA. Trimming pared 4 bases from V and 3 bases from J, leaving 10 bases between. The DNA for the CDR3 is TGCAGCGTTGCGGAGGGGGACTACGAGCAGTACTTC. Translated, it gives CSVAEGDYEQYF.

V is TRBV4-3 and J is TRBJ1-1, with TRBD1 as a possible D gene (5 bases). Trimming pared 0 bases from V and 3 bases from J, leaving 11 bases between. The CDR3 length is 15 residues. CDR1 LGHNA and CDR2 YSLEER come from the germline V gene. CDR3 protein: CASSQDGGGDTEAFF. As DNA, the CDR3 is TGCGCCAGCAGCCAAGATGGGGGAGGGGACACTGAAGCTTTCTTT.

The rearrangement uses TRBV5-1 and TRBJ2-1; TRBD2 might be the D (5 bases). The CDR3 covers 16 residues. Trimming removed 3 bases at V and 4 bases at J, with 17 bases between. Germline V gives CDR1 SGHRS, CDR2 YFSETQ. CDR3 nucleotides: TGCGCCAGCAGCTACCCGAAGAGCGGAGTTTACAATGAGCAGTTCTTC. It encodes CASSYPKSGVYNEQFF.

This clonotype was counted a few times. This rearrangement joins TRBV7-2 to TRBJ2-3, with 10 bases identical to TRBD2. The V gene end was trimmed by 5 bases and the J gene end by 3 bases; junction bases not matched to a gene: 5. This CDR3 contains 15 residues. Looked up from germline, CDR1 is SGHTA and CDR2 is FQGNSA. The CDR3 bases are TGTGCCAGCAGCGACCTAGCGGGAGTAACAGATACGCAGTATTTT. It yields the protein CASSDLAGVTDTQYF.

Only a few counts were recorded for this clonotype. The rearrangement joins TRBV5-1 to TRBJ1-1; D is uncertain. V dropped 4 bases and J dropped 2 bases, with 15 bases sitting between them. Germline V CDR1 and CDR2: SGHRS, YFSETQ. This CDR3 is built from 15 residues. CDR3 residues: CASSTRHRQNTEAFF. In DNA form, the CDR3 reads TGCGCCAGCAGCACCAGACACCGGCAAAACACTGAAGCTTTCTTT.

This clonotype was found a few times. Its ends do not fully match the called genes, so a read error is possible. This chain connects TRBV20-1 to TRBJ2-3; TRBD2 agrees at 7 bases. Per the germline V gene, CDR1 is DFQATT and CDR2 is SNEGSKA (reference sequence). The CDR3 consists of 18 residues. The CDR3 region has the DNA TGCTGTGCTAGACCCGCATCCGGGGCTAGCGGTAGCACAGATACGCAGTATTTT. Protein sequence: CCARPASGASGSTDTQYF.

This chain links TRBV6-1 with TRBJ2-7; D could derive from TRBD1 or TRBD2 (6 bases each). Germline V CDR1 and CDR2: MNHNS, SASEGT. V was trimmed by 1 base and J by 6 bases, leaving 10 bases between them. The CDR3 runs 13 residues. The DNA for the CDR3 is TGTGCCAGCAGTGAAGTTGGGGGGCCCGAGCAGTACTTC. It codes for CASSEVGGPEQYF.

This clonotype was found once. The V gene is TRBV14, the J gene TRBJ2-2; D remains ambiguous. The CDR3 is 16 residues long. Trimming shortened V by 4 bases and J by 4 bases, and 16 bases separated the two germline ends. Germline V gene sequence: CDR1 SGHDN, CDR2 FVKESK. CDR3 region: CASSPGLLCCTGELFF. The CDR3 DNA reads as TGTGCCAGCAGCCCTGGGCTCCTCTGCTGCACCGGGGAGCTGTTTTTT.

This clonotype was recorded at least ten times. The chain uses TRBV12-3 or TRBV12-4 and TRBJ2-4, with D perhaps matching TRBD1 (5 bases). CDR3 length equals 15 residues. Trimming took 6 bases from V and 0 from J, leaving 12 bases between them. The CDR3 DNA sequence: TGTGCCAGCAGGAACGACAGACTAGCCAAAAACATTCAGTACTTC. Its protein product is CASRNDRLAKNIQYF.

The V and J genes are TRBV7-2 and TRBJ2-1; D gene unclear. The length of the CDR3 is 17 residues. Trimming removed 3 bases from V and 0 bases from J, with 15 bases in between. Germline CDR1 SGHTA, CDR2 FQGNSA. The CDR3 sequence is CASSFPLVGNSYNEQFF. The CDR3 DNA sequence: TGTGCCAGCAGCTTCCCCCTGGTGGGTAACTCCTACAATGAGCAGTTCTTC.

V and J are TRBV28 and TRBJ2-3; D is undetermined. V shed 7 bases and J shed 0 bases, with 11 bases lying between them. Germline V gives CDR1 MDHEN, CDR2 SYDVKM. This CDR3 comprises 14 residues. The CDR3 here is CASKHHGSTDTQYF. The CDR3 DNA reads TGTGCCAGCAAGCACCACGGGAGCACAGATACGCAGTATTTT. The variable domain in full, completed from reference TRBV28 and TRBJ2-3, reads DVKVTQSSRYLVKRTGEKVFLECVQDMDHENMFWYRQDPGLGLRLIYFSYDVKMKEKGDIPEGYSVSREKKERFSLILESASTNQTSMYLCASKHHGSTDTQYFGPGTRLTVL.